This TCR beta chain was identified during a study of T cells in Graves' hyperthyroidism and ophthalmopathy. The CDR3 sequence is 14 residues long. Germline V lookup: CDR1 DFQATT, CDR2 SNEGSKA (reference sequence). The V end lost 6 bases, the J end lost 0 bases, and 12 bases lay between the germline ends. Patients aged 18 to 65 had newly diagnosed hyperthyroidism that had lasted under 2 months. Fresh peripheral blood, 9.5 to 10 ml of it, supplied the PBMCs. This clonotype was counted between two and nine times. There were TCR beta CDR3 regions amplified from RNA transcripts. First-round RT-PCR targeting the TCR CDR3 was performed with the HTBI primer set. Via MiXCR, TCRdb re-called the multiplex PCR reads, giving one row per CDR3 protein. Of about 590,000 distinct CDR3 sequences detected, 15% to 17% appear once; the ten largest clones hold around 6.6%.

The source is a woman younger than 45 with Graves' hyperthyroidism. Sequencing was done on a sample of blood. The chain employs TRBV20-1 and TRBJ2-1; D gene unclear. The CDR3, as DNA: TGCAGTGCCCCCGACCGAAGCTCCTACAATGAGCAGTTCTTC. Protein product: CSAPDRSSYNEQFF.